The present T cell receptor beta chain was sequenced within a study of cytomegalovirus exposure and HLA in healthy donors. Amplification used 60 Vbeta primers and 13 Jbeta primers. TCRdb's table, derived via immunoSEQ multiplex PCR, lists solely in-frame clones and lacks some. Among about 150,000 clones, roughly 80% were seen once, and the ten largest hold roughly 3.4%. Germline V lookup: CDR1 SGHVS, CDR2 FNYEAQ. The J segment lost 7 bases and the V segment lost 7 bases, leaving 25 bases of the junction unmatched. The CDR3 runs to 18 residues. The chain is built from TRBV7-6 and TRBJ2-7; 7 bases agree with TRBD1. This receptor was identified in a male donor in good health and CMV-seronegative. The sequenced material came from PBMCs. The CDR3 loop is CASTDTISGDRRAREQYF. The CDR3 DNA is TGTGCCAGCACCGACACAATATCCGGGGACAGACGCGCGAGGGAGCAGTACTTC.